These 10 T cell receptor beta chains came from one sample sequenced in a study of shared clonotypes between healthy human individuals. TCRdb's copy holds only in-frame clones and misses some; the assay was immunoSEQ multiplex PCR. The sample yields about 2 million clones, about 95% seen once. CD45RO-negative CD8 cells positively selected for CCR7 made up the naive population, which excluded terminally differentiated effector memory CD45RA+ cells. Sequencing was carried out using naive CD8+ T cells sorted from blood. All receptors derive from a man between 18 and 29 years old in good health.

V usage is TRBV4-1 and J usage is TRBJ2-7; D call uncertain. This CDR3 comprises 12 residues. Looked up from germline, CDR1 is MGHRA and CDR2 is YSYEKL. V was trimmed by 2 bases and J by 6 bases, leaving 8 bases between them. As DNA, the CDR3 is TGCGCCAGCAGCCAACTGGAGTCCGAGCAGTACTTC. This encodes CASSQLESEQYF.

The rearrangement joins TRBV19 to TRBJ1-4; D unresolved. The CDR3 is 15 residues long. Germline assignment: CDR1 LNHDA and CDR2 SQIVND (reference sequence). The V end was cut by 10 bases, the J end by 7 bases, with 22 bases between. The CDR3 here is CATAEGRHGIEKLFF. For the CDR3, the DNA is TGTGCCACCGCGGAAGGGAGACACGGGATTGAAAAACTGTTTTTT.

The V call is TRBV7-9, the J call TRBJ2-5; no clear D. V was clipped by 7 bases and J by 3 bases, with 3 bases between them. This CDR3 has 10 residues. Germline V gene data show CDR1 as SEHNR and CDR2 as FQNEAQ (reference sequence). The CDR3 sequence: CASTEETQYF. DNA for the CDR3: TGTGCCAGCACCGAAGAGACCCAGTACTTC.

The rearrangement links TRBV4-3 to TRBJ2-7; 10 nucleotides agree with TRBD2. The trim removed 0 bases at V and 0 bases at J, leaving 8 bases unmatched. This CDR3 comprises 18 residues. CDR1 is LGHNA and CDR2 is YSLEER in the germline V gene. CDR3 DNA: TGCGCCAGCAGCCAAGATCTGTACAGCGGGAGGGACTCCTACGAGCAGTACTTC. Translated, it gives CASSQDLYSGRDSYEQYF.

The chain uses TRBV27 and TRBJ1-5; TRBD1 might be the D (6 bases). The CDR3 consists of 14 residues. Germline CDR1 is MNHEY and CDR2 is SMNVEV (reference sequence). Trimming stripped 4 bases from V and 3 bases from J, with 10 bases between. The CDR3 coding sequence is TGTGCCAGCAGTTCCCGGGACACCAATCAGCCCCAGCATTTT. Amino acids: CASSSRDTNQPQHF.

Written as DNA, the CDR3 is TGCAGCGTCCTACGGGGGGAATACAATGAGCAGTTCTTC. Protein sequence: CSVLRGEYNEQFF. This chain connects TRBV29-1 to TRBJ2-1; 7 bases agree with TRBD2. Trimming at V came to 6 bases and at J to 4 bases, leaving 6 bases not matched to a gene. Germline V gene sequence: CDR1 SQVTM, CDR2 ANQGSEA. The CDR3 spans 13 residues.

The chain links TRBV7-2 to TRBJ2-2; 7 nucleotides line up with TRBD1. The CDR3 is 17 amino acids. V was clipped by 2 bases and J by 2 bases; unmatched bases: 8. Germline lookup yields CDR1 SGHTA and CDR2 FQGNSA. CDR3 DNA: TGTGCCAGCAGCTTACTAATGGGGACAGATAACACCGGGGAGCTGTTTTTT. This translates into CASSLLMGTDNTGELFF. Full variable domain (remainder filled in from reference TRBV7-2 and TRBJ2-2): GAGVSQSPSNKVTEKGKDVELRCDPISGHTALYWYRQSLGQGLEFLIYFQGNSAPDKSGLPSDRFSAERTGGSVSTLTIQRTQQEDSAVYLCASSLLMGTDNTGELFFGEGSRLTVL.

The gene calls are TRBV2 and TRBJ1-3; TRBD1 matches 12 bases. V lost 6 bases to trimming and J lost 5 bases; unmatched junction nucleotides: 8. Germline V gives CDR1 SNHLY, CDR2 FYNNEI. CDR3 length: 16 amino acids. Here the CDR3 DNA reads TGTGCCAGCAGCGCCACGGGACAGGGGGCAAGAAACACCATATATTTT. The encoded protein is CASSATGQGARNTIYF.

The rearrangement joins TRBV7-9 to TRBJ2-6; tentatively, D is TRBD1 or TRBD2 (5 bases each). Trimming shortened V by 5 bases and J by 4 bases, and 15 bases separated the two germline ends. Germline V gives CDR1 SEHNR, CDR2 FQNEAQ (reference sequence). This CDR3 has 16 residues. Written as DNA, the CDR3 is TGTGCCAGCAGCGATGGGACCCTTTGGGGGGCCAACGTCCTGACTTTC. As protein: CASSDGTLWGANVLTF.

This sequence joins TRBV7-3 and TRBJ2-4; the D call may be TRBD1 or TRBD2 (5 bases each). V was shortened by 0 bases and J by 8 bases, with 11 bases between the two germline ends. The germline gives CDR1 SGHTA, CDR2 FQGTGA. The CDR3 runs to 14 residues. The CDR3 here is CASSLTPGLDIQYF. The CDR3 DNA is TGTGCCAGCAGCTTAACGCCGGGGCTGGACATTCAGTACTTC.